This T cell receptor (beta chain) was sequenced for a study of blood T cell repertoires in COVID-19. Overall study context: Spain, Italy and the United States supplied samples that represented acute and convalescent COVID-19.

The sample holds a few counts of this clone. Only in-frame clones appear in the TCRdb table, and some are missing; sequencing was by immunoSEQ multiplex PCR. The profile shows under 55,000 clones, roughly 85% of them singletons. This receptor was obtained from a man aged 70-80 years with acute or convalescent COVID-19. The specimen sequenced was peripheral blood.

CDR3 amino acids: CASSSGGANQETQYF. DNA for the CDR3: TGCGCCAGCAGCTCCGGGGGGGCTAACCAAGAGACCCAGTACTTC. J is TRBJ2-5 and V is TRBV5-1; TRBD2 agrees at 8 bases. The CDR3 consists of 15 residues. Germline loops: CDR1 SGHRS, CDR2 YFSETQ. Losses at the gene ends were 3 bases for V and 0 bases for J; bases not matched to a gene: 4.